This entry lists 20 T cell receptor beta chains sequenced from one sample in a study of CXCR3-negative and CXCR3-positive naive CD8 T cells. Via 5' RACE with UMI labels, TRB cDNA libraries were prepared. TCRdb reprocessed the 5' RACE reads and stores each CDR3 protein as one record, lacking DNA. The specimen's table records 85,000 to 90,000 distinct CDR3 sequences. These TCRs' antigens remain unknown. Whole-study results and caveats: CXCR3-positive naive cells had TRB CDR3s that were more hydrophobic than CXCR3-negative naive cells had.

Sequencing was performed on naive CXCR3+ CD8+ T cells from blood. Sample subset: CD45RO-CCR7+CD27+CD95- naive CD8+ T cells expressing CXCR3 (TNR3+). These receptors were collected from a human donor in good health. Some clones in this sample may be carry-over from other donors' samples.

The chain recombines TRBV28 with TRBJ2-5. Germline CDR1 and CDR2: MDHEN and SYDVKM. This CDR3 region has 14 residues. The CDR3 region is CASSLRQVQETQYF.

V usage is TRBV24-1 and J usage is TRBJ2-3; the TCRdb D gene call, TRBD2, has no DNA to confirm it. Germline V gene lookup returns CDR1 KGHDR and CDR2 SFDVKD. CDR3 size: 17 residues. Here the CDR3 reads CATSDFGREAGADTQYF.

V and J are TRBV4-1 and TRBJ2-3. The CDR3 loop spans 15 amino acids. Germline assignment: CDR1 MGHRA and CDR2 YSYEKL. Here the CDR3 reads CASSQDPPTGDTQYF.

The V call is TRBV28, the J call TRBJ2-5; checking the TCRdb D call of TRBD1 is not possible without DNA. CDR1 is MDHEN, CDR2 SYDVKM, per germline. The CDR3 runs 18 residues. The CDR3 protein is CASSPDRGRLDLMETQYF.

The chain uses TRBV5-1 and TRBJ1-5. Germline V gene sequence: CDR1 SGHRS, CDR2 YFSETQ. The CDR3 runs 15 residues. This CDR3 reads CASSLGGCSNQPQHF.

The gene calls are TRBV28 and TRBJ1-5; TCRdb proposes TRBD1, but this gene call is untestable without DNA. The CDR3 covers 15 residues. Looked up from germline, CDR1 is MDHEN and CDR2 is SYDVKM. CDR3 in amino acids: CASSADRAGNQPQHF.

The chain has TRBV9 and TRBJ1-1; TCRdb names TRBD1, which stays unverified in the absence of DNA. This CDR3 contains 14 residues. The germline V gene encodes CDR1 SGDLS and CDR2 YYNGEE. CDR3 loop: CASTGEGKNTEAFF. Variable domain in full (rest from reference TRBV9 and TRBJ1-1): DSGVTQTPKHLITATGQRVTLRCSPRSGDLSVYWYQQSLDQGLQFLIQYYNGEERAKGNILERFSAQQFPDLHSELNLSSLELGDSALYFCASTGEGKNTEAFFGQGTRLTVV.

The chain recombines TRBV6-5 with TRBJ1-1; the D call of TRBD1 rests on TCRdb alone, since no DNA is present to check it. The germline V gene encodes CDR1 MNHEY and CDR2 SVGAGI. The CDR3 consists of 17 residues. CDR3 amino acids: CASSYRVGEIMNTEAFF.

CDR3 residues: CASSGGGGAGETQYF. The chain links TRBV5-1 to TRBJ2-5; TCRdb selects TRBD2, and the lack of DNA leaves this call unchecked. CDR1 is SGHRS and CDR2 is YFSETQ in the germline V gene. There are 15 residues in the CDR3.

The J gene is TRBJ1-2, the V gene TRBV28. Germline V gene lookup returns CDR1 MDHEN and CDR2 SYDVKM. CDR3 length equals 13 residues. The CDR3 loop reads CASSLSRNYGYTF.

The genes are TRBV6-2 or TRBV6-3 and TRBJ2-1; TCRdb gives TRBD2 as the D gene, but with no DNA this cannot be confirmed. CDR3 size: 16 residues. In germline, CDR1 is MNHEY, CDR2 SVGEGT. The CDR3 protein is CATRGSGASLINEQFF.

V and J are TRBV28 and TRBJ2-7. The CDR3 is 13 amino acids. Germline CDR1 reads MDHEN; CDR2 reads SYDVKM. The CDR3 region is CASGDTGIDEQYF.

The V call is TRBV29-1, the J call TRBJ1-5. This CDR3 spans 13 amino acids. The germline V gene has CDR1 SQVTM and CDR2 ANQGSEA. CDR3 loop: CSVEEGSNQPQHF.

The CDR3: CASSGSGGEAQYF. The chain combines TRBV3-1 with TRBJ2-3; the D call of TRBD2 rests on TCRdb alone, since no DNA is present to check it. The CDR3 is 13 residues long. Germline-derived CDR1 and CDR2 are LGHDT and YNNKEL (reference sequence).

The V call is TRBV5-1, the J call TRBJ2-1; TCRdb calls TRBD2, which cannot be checked without DNA. The CDR3 totals 15 residues. The germline V gene has CDR1 SGHRS and CDR2 YFSETQ. Here the CDR3 reads CASSKYSGSGNEQFF.

This chain uses TRBV28 with TRBJ1-2. Germline loops: CDR1 MDHEN, CDR2 SYDVKM. This CDR3 has 12 residues. CDR3 sequence reads: CASRLTADGYTF.

This CDR3 reads CASSPPGAYSYNEQFF. The chain combines TRBV11-2 with TRBJ2-1; without DNA, the TCRdb call of TRBD1 cannot be checked. CDR1 SGHAT and CDR2 FQNNGV come from the germline V gene. This CDR3 has 16 residues.

The chain employs TRBV5-1 and TRBJ2-3. Looked up from germline, CDR1 is SGHRS and CDR2 is YFSETQ. CDR3 length: 15 amino acids. CDR3 protein: CASSLDQTSTDTQYF.

The chain recombines TRBV29-1 with TRBJ2-7; TCRdb lists TRBD2, though no DNA is available to test this call. There are 14 residues in the CDR3. Germline V gives CDR1 SQVTM, CDR2 ANQGSEA. The CDR3 sequence is CSVVPGLVGKEQYF.

The chain uses TRBV20-1 and TRBJ2-7; lacking DNA, the TRBD2 call made by TCRdb goes unchecked. The CDR3 sequence is 14 residues long. Germline CDR1 is DFQATT and CDR2 is SNEGSKA (reference sequence). CDR3 in amino acids: CSGTGTSATYEQYF.